One sample yielded the 27 T cell receptor beta chains listed below, sequenced in a study of T cells in Graves' hyperthyroidism and ophthalmopathy. Amplified TCR beta CDR3 regions came from RNA transcripts. First-round RT-PCR of the TCR CDR3 relied on the HTBI primer set. TCRdb re-derived calls from the multiplex PCR reads in MiXCR, one entry per CDR3 protein. The sample holds around 700,000 distinct CDR3 sequences, approximately 40% seen once. Sequenced: blood. These receptors were collected from a woman between 35 and 50 years old with Graves' hyperthyroidism.

The chain links TRBV4-3 to TRBJ2-7; no clear D gene. The germline gives CDR1 LGHNA, CDR2 YSLEER. The CDR3 is 14 amino acids. With 1 base removed from V and 6 bases from J, the gap between germline ends came to 13 bases. CDR3 sequence (DNA): TGCGCCAGCAGCCAAGGGGGATGGGGATCCGAGCAGTACTTC. Its translation is CASSQGGWGSEQYF.

This clonotype was seen a few times. The rearrangement joins TRBV29-1 to TRBJ2-2, with a weak D call TRBD1 (6 bases). The V gene lost 3 bases and the J gene lost 0 bases, with 11 bases spanning the gap. The CDR3 has 15 amino acids. Germline V gives CDR1 SQVTM, CDR2 ANQGSEA. CDR3 sequence reads: CSVEAGDTNTGELFF. The CDR3 coding sequence is TGCAGCGTTGAGGCAGGGGATACGAACACCGGGGAGCTGTTTTTT.

The sample holds many counts of this clonotype. V and J are TRBV12-3 or TRBV12-4 and TRBJ1-2; D is unclear. The V end was cut by 5 bases, the J end by 4 bases, with 17 bases between. The CDR3 is 15 residues long. The CDR3 protein is CASSPSEVSAYGYTF. CDR3 nucleotide sequence: TGTGCCAGCAGTCCATCCGAGGTGAGCGCCTATGGCTACACCTTC.

The rearrangement joins TRBV5-6 to TRBJ1-1; D ambiguous. V was clipped by 0 bases and J by 6 bases, with 9 bases between them. The CDR3 runs 13 residues. Germline V lookup: CDR1 SGHDT, CDR2 YYEEEE. This CDR3 is CASSLGGMSEAFF. The CDR3 region has the DNA TGTGCCAGCAGCTTGGGGGGTATGTCTGAAGCTTTCTTT.

Details on this clonotype: A junction end diverges from the germline sequence, so it may reflect a read error. The genes are TRBV5-4 and TRBJ1-5; no clear D gene. Per the germline V gene, CDR1 is SGHNT and CDR2 is YYREEE (reference sequence). The CDR3 contains 16 residues. The CDR3 region is CASSPGGVNSNQPQRF. CDR3 nucleotides: TGTGCCAGCAGTCCCGGCGGGGTCAATAGCAATCAGCCCCAGCGTTTT. The full variable domain, rest sourced from reference TRBV5-4 and TRBJ1-5, is ETGVTQSPTHLIKTRGQQVTLRCSSQSGHNTVSWYQQALGQGPQFIFQYYREEENGRGNFPPRFSGLQFPNYSSELNVNALELDDSALYLCASSPGGVNSNQPQRFGDGTRLSIL.

The rearrangement links TRBV19 to TRBJ1-4; 11 bases agree with TRBD1. V lost 4 bases, J lost 8 bases, and 3 bases stayed unmatched. CDR1 is LNHDA, CDR2 SQIVND, per germline (reference sequence). The CDR3 contains 14 residues. Here the CDR3 DNA reads TGTGCCAGTAGTACCGGACAGGGGGCGGAAAAACTGTTTTTT. This gives the protein CASSTGQGAEKLFF.

In its sample, this clonotype was seen a few times. The genes are TRBV5-4 and TRBJ1-1; no firm D call. This CDR3 region has 15 residues. CDR1 SGHNT and CDR2 YYREEE come from the germline V gene (reference sequence). V was clipped by 0 bases and J by 1 base, with 10 bases between them. The CDR3 reads CASSLDPTPNTEAFF. Written as DNA, the CDR3 is TGTGCCAGCAGCTTGGACCCAACACCGAACACTGAAGCTTTCTTT.

J is TRBJ1-5 and V is TRBV19; D is ambiguous. With 6 bases removed from V and 2 bases from J, the gap between germline ends came to 14 bases. CDR3 length: 15 residues. Germline V CDR1 and CDR2: LNHDA, SQIVND (reference sequence). CDR3: CASRTLEIGNQPQHF. The CDR3, as DNA: TGTGCCAGTAGGACCCTGGAGATAGGCAATCAGCCCCAGCATTTT. Looking up the rest from reference TRBV19 and TRBJ1-5 gives the full variable domain: DGGITQSPKYLFRKEGQNVTLSCEQNLNHDAMYWYRQDPGQGLRLIYYSQIVNDFQKGDIAEGYSVSREKKESFPLTVTSAQKNPTAFYLCASRTLEIGNQPQHFGDGTRLSIL.

This clonotype was seen repeatedly, ten times or more. The chain carries TRBV7-8 and TRBJ1-6; the match to TRBD1 covers 8 bases. The CDR3 contains 15 residues. After removal of 0 bases from V and 10 bases from J, the junction contained 5 bases not matched to a gene. The V gene's germline CDR1 is SGHVS and CDR2 FQNEAQ. DNA for the CDR3: TGTGCCAGCAGCTTAGCTGGACAGGGAAGATCACCCCTCCACTTT. This sequence encodes CASSLAGQGRSPLHF. The whole variable domain, filled in from reference TRBV7-8 and TRBJ1-6, reads GAGVSQSPRYKVAKRGQDVALRCDPISGHVSLFWYQQALGQGPEFLTYFQNEAQLDKSGLPSDRFFAERPEGSVSTLKIQRTQQEDSAVYLCASSLAGQGRSPLHFGNGTRLTVT.

This clonotype has just a few counts. J is TRBJ1-1 and V is TRBV14; D is unclear. CDR3 length equals 13 residues. The V gene's germline CDR1 is SGHDN and CDR2 FVKESK. V was cut by 4 bases and J by 5 bases, with 11 bases left in between. The CDR3 nucleotides read TGTGCCAGCAGCCGTTCGGTATATACTGAAGCTTTCTTT. Its protein product is CASSRSVYTEAFF.

This clonotype was found many times. As DNA, the CDR3 is TGCAGTGCAGTTTCGGACAGGTGGGACGAGCAGTACTTC. Its protein is CSAVSDRWDEQYF. The chain employs TRBV20-1 and TRBJ2-7; TRBD1 matches 7 bases. The V gene end was trimmed by 6 bases and the J gene end by 5 bases; junction bases not matched to a gene: 10. Germline V lookup: CDR1 DFQATT, CDR2 SNEGSKA (reference sequence). The CDR3 totals 13 residues.

This clonotype was picked up many times. The J gene is TRBJ1-3, the V gene TRBV7-2; a weak D match, TRBD1 (6 bases). The CDR3 contains 12 residues. The germline gives CDR1 SGHTA, CDR2 FQGNSA. V lost 3 bases and J 8 bases, leaving 8 bases between the germline ends. In nucleotides, the CDR3 is TGTGCCAGCAGCTTCAGGGGTGACACCATATATTTT. It specifies CASSFRGDTIYF.

This clonotype was counted at least ten times. The gene calls are TRBV20-1 and TRBJ1-1; tentatively, D is TRBD1 (5 bases). The CDR3 sequence is 11 residues long. V lost 6 bases to trimming and J lost 1 base, with 6 bases between them. Germline values: CDR1 DFQATT, CDR2 SNEGSKA (reference sequence). The CDR3 sequence is CSAGENTEAFF. CDR3 bases: TGCAGTGCGGGGGAGAACACTGAAGCTTTCTTT.

This clonotype has a handful of counts. The chain combines TRBV9 with TRBJ2-2, with D possibly TRBD2 on 5 matching bases. V was clipped by 0 bases and J by 6 bases, with 12 bases between them. This CDR3 has 15 amino acids. CDR1 is SGDLS and CDR2 is YYNGEE in the germline V gene. The CDR3 DNA follows: TGTGCCAGCAGCGTAGCCCCTAGCAACCCCGGGGAGCTGTTTTTT. Translated, it gives CASSVAPSNPGELFF.

Worth noting for this clonotype: The junction departs from the called germline gene at one end, perhaps through a read error. The J gene is TRBJ2-2, the V gene TRBV5-1; TRBD2 agrees at 9 bases. This CDR3 comprises 16 residues. In germline, CDR1 is SGHRS, CDR2 YFSETQ. The CDR3 sequence: CVSSPAGGTNTGELFF. DNA of the CDR3: TGCGTCAGCAGCCCAGCGGGGGGAACGAACACCGGGGAGCTGTTTTTT.

This sequence joins TRBV6-5 and TRBJ1-1; D may be TRBD1 (5 bases). Germline CDR1 and CDR2: MNHEY and SVGAGI. The V and J ends lost 10 bases and 1 base respectively, with 13 bases between them. This CDR3 region has 13 residues. Written as DNA, the CDR3 is TGTGCCATCCATCAGGGTTCGAACACTGAAGCTTTCTTT. Its translation is CAIHQGSNTEAFF.

V and J are TRBV14 and TRBJ2-5; 8 bases match TRBD1. The CDR3 contains 15 residues. CDR1 is SGHDN and CDR2 is FVKESK in the germline V gene. The J segment lost 1 base and the V segment lost 5 bases, leaving 6 bases of the junction unmatched. In DNA, the CDR3 is TGTGCCAGCAGCTCCCGGACAGGGATCCAAGAGACCCAGTACTTC. The encoded protein is CASSSRTGIQETQYF.

The rearrangement links TRBV11-2 to TRBJ1-4; TRBD1 matches at 9 bases. The germline gives CDR1 SGHAT, CDR2 FQNNGV. This CDR3 spans 14 amino acids. V was clipped by 4 bases and J by 8 bases; unmatched bases: 5. The DNA for the CDR3 is TGTGCCAGCAGCTCACCCGACAGGGGGGAAAAACTGTTTTTT. It yields the protein CASSSPDRGEKLFF.

This clonotype came up many times. This sequence joins TRBV19 and TRBJ1-1; D unresolved. Germline CDR1 is LNHDA and CDR2 is SQIVND (reference sequence). The V and J ends lost 1 base and 3 bases respectively, with 6 bases between them. The length of the CDR3 is 13 residues. CDR3 amino acids: CASSIGGDTEAFF. DNA for the CDR3: TGTGCCAGTAGTATAGGTGGGGACACTGAAGCTTTCTTT.

In this sample, this clonotype turned up many times. V usage is TRBV15 and J usage is TRBJ2-7; D ambiguous. The CDR3 has 11 residues. Trimming removed 1 base at V and 5 bases at J, with 3 bases between. Per germline, CDR1 LNHNV and CDR2 YYDKDF (reference sequence). The CDR3: CATSRADEQYF. Here the CDR3 DNA reads TGTGCCACCAGCAGAGCTGACGAGCAGTACTTC.

This rearrangement joins TRBV12-3 or TRBV12-4 to TRBJ1-1; 10 nucleotides align to TRBD1. With 3 bases clipped from V and 3 bases from J, the junction kept 4 bases outside the gene matches. The CDR3 has 15 amino acids. CDR3 residues: CASSLTGGHYTEAFF. CDR3 DNA: TGTGCCAGCAGTTTGACAGGGGGCCATTACACTGAAGCTTTCTTT.

V and J are TRBV7-9 and TRBJ1-5; D not resolved. Germline assignment: CDR1 SEHNR and CDR2 FQNEAQ (reference sequence). The V end was cut by 5 bases, the J end by 8 bases, with 13 bases between. The CDR3 is made up of 13 amino acids. The CDR3 region has the DNA TGTGCCAGCAGCCATCGGCCCCCGGAGCCCCAGCATTTT. It encodes CASSHRPPEPQHF.

The chain uses TRBV4-3 and TRBJ1-1; D is uncertain. This CDR3 spans 17 amino acids. The germline V gene encodes CDR1 LGHNA and CDR2 YSLEER. V dropped 4 bases and J dropped 3 bases, with 21 bases sitting between them. The DNA for the CDR3 is TGCGCCAGCAGCCGGAGTAACTTGCTTTTTGGGCACACTGAAGCTTTCTTT. As protein: CASSRSNLLFGHTEAFF.

This clonotype came up a few times. The gene calls are TRBV28 and TRBJ1-6, with D possibly TRBD1 on 6 matching bases. The CDR3 totals 14 residues. The V and J ends lost 9 bases and 10 bases respectively, with 19 bases between them. Germline CDR1 is MDHEN and CDR2 is SYDVKM. The CDR3 sequence: CASVQGFVGSPLHF. CDR3 in DNA: TGTGCCAGTGTTCAGGGGTTTGTCGGCTCACCCCTCCACTTT. The full variable domain, with the rest looked up from reference TRBV28 and TRBJ1-6, is DVKVTQSSRYLVKRTGEKVFLECVQDMDHENMFWYRQDPGLGLRLIYFSYDVKMKEKGDIPEGYSVSREKKERFSLILESASTNQTSMYLCASVQGFVGSPLHFGNGTRLTVT.

The chain combines TRBV2 with TRBJ2-5; 8 nucleotides match TRBD1. The CDR3 consists of 15 residues. Losses at the gene ends were 7 bases for V and 5 bases for J; bases not matched to a gene: 12. The V gene's germline CDR1 is SNHLY and CDR2 FYNNEI. CDR3 in DNA: TGTGCCAGCACGTTGGACAGGACAGGGCTGGAGACCCAGTACTTC. Encoded protein: CASTLDRTGLETQYF.

The chain is built from TRBV19 and TRBJ2-7, with D perhaps TRBD1 or TRBD2 (6 bases each). The tail of the sequence fits TRBJ2-1 better, so the J call may be wrong. Looked up from germline, CDR1 is LNHDA and CDR2 is SQIVND (reference sequence). The CDR3 sequence is 13 residues long. In nucleotides, the CDR3 is TGTGCCAGTAGTATAAGGGGGGACAATGAGCAGTTCTTC. Translated, it gives CASSIRGDNEQFF.

V usage is TRBV9 and J usage is TRBJ1-1; unclear D gene. The CDR3 is 11 residues long. Germline values: CDR1 SGDLS, CDR2 YYNGEE. Trimming removed 7 bases at V and 6 bases at J, with 10 bases between. Written as DNA, the CDR3 is TGTGCCAGCCAGGACGTCGCTGAAGCTTTCTTT. Translated: CASQDVAEAFF.